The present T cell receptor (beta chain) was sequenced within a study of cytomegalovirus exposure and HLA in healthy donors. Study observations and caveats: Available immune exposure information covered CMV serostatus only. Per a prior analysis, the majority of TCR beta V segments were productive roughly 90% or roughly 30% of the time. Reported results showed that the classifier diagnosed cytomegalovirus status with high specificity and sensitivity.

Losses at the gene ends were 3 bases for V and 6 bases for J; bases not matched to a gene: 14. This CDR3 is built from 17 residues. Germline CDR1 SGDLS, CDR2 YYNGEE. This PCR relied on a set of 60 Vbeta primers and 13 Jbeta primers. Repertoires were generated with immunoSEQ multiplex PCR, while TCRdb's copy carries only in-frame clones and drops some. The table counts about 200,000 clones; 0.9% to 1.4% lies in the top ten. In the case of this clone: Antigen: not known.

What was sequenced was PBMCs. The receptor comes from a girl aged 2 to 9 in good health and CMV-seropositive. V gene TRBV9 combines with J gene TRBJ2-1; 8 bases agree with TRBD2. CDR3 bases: TGTGCCAGCAGCGGAACCTATAGCGGGATCCCCCTCAATGAGCAGTTCTTC. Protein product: CASSGTYSGIPLNEQFF. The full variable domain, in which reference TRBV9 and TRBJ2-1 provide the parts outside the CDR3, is DSGVTQTPKHLITATGQRVTLRCSPRSGDLSVYWYQQSLDQGLQFLIQYYNGEERAKGNILERFSAQQFPDLHSELNLSSLELGDSALYFCASSGTYSGIPLNEQFFGPGTRLTVL.